The subject of this entry is one T cell receptor beta chain. The antigen is unknown. A modified ARM-PCR protocol with three rounds of nested PCR amplified TCRbeta. One entry per CDR3 protein results from TCRdb running MiXCR on the multiplex PCR reads. Of 120,000 or so distinct CDR3 sequences listed, roughly 84% are singletons. The template was RNA from unsorted bulk tissue. The data were taken from a study of tumor and adjacent non-tumor tissue in lung cancer. Overall study context: Patients comprised eleven to twelve adenocarcinoma, a couple of squamous cell carcinoma and 1 small cell lung cancer. Aged about 31 to 80 years, patients included 9 to 11 men and a few women with stage I to III disease.

The study, taken as a whole, reports: TCR diversity was significantly greater in tumor than normal lung tissue.

Germline V lookup: CDR1 SGHNT, CDR2 YYREEE (reference sequence). The CDR3 covers 14 residues. V dropped 2 bases and J dropped 7 bases, with 12 bases sitting between them. V gene TRBV5-4 combines with J gene TRBJ2-2, with D possibly matching TRBD2 (5 bases). Sequenced: lung tumor tissue. The receptor comes from a man in his sixties or seventies with non-small cell lung cancer. Here the CDR3 DNA reads TGTGCCAGCAGCTTAATAGACTACGGCGGGGAGCTGTTTTTT. This codes for CASSLIDYGGELFF.